The subject of this entry is one TCR beta chain. Its antigen is undetermined. PCR employed 60 Vbeta and 13 Jbeta primers. Sequencing used immunoSEQ multiplex PCR; TCRdb keeps in-frame clones, though not all of them. The table records 150,000 to 200,000 clones, about four fifths of them present only once. V dropped 0 bases and J dropped 7; count of bases not matched to a gene: 1. Germline-derived CDR1 and CDR2 are SGDLS and YYNGEE. This CDR3 spans 15 amino acids. The data are from a study of cytomegalovirus exposure and HLA in healthy donors. Study details: A data release that came early held roughly 90 million unique TCRs from HLA-typed donors. Study-wide results and limits: The authors later found TCR association rates varying by HLA locus, with DRB1 most and HLA-C fewest. Most TCR sequences were uncommon, yet certain public TCRs appeared in many donors. In vitro confirmation showed a few CMV-associated chains to be CMV antigen specific.

This receptor was taken from a man aged 25 to 45 in good health and CMV-seropositive. This sequence joins TRBV9 and TRBJ2-1, with 13 bases matching TRBD2. Sequencing was carried out using PBMCs. The DNA of the CDR3 is TGTGCCAGCAGCGTAGCGACTAGCGGGAGGAATGAGCAGTTCTTC. It codes for CASSVATSGRNEQFF.